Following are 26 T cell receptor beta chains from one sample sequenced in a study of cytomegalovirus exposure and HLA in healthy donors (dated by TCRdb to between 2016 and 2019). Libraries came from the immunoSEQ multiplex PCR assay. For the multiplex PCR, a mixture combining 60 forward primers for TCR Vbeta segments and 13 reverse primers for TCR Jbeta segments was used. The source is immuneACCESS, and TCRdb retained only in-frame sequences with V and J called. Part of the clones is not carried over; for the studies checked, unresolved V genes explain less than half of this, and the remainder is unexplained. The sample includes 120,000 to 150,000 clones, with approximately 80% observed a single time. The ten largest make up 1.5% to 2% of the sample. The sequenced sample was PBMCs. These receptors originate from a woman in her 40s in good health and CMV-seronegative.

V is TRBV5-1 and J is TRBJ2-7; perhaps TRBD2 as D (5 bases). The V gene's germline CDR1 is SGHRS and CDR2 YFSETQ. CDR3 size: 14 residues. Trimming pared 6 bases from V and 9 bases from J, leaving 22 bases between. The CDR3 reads CASTDTRSDIGQYF. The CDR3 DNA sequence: TGCGCCAGCACGGATACTAGAAGCGATATCGGGCAGTACTTC. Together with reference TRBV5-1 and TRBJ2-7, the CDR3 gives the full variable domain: KAGVTQTPRYLIKTRGQQVTLSCSPISGHRSVSWYQQTPGQGLQFLFEYFSETQRNKGNFPGRFSGRQFSNSRSEMNVSTLELGDSALYLCASTDTRSDIGQYFGPGTRLTVT.

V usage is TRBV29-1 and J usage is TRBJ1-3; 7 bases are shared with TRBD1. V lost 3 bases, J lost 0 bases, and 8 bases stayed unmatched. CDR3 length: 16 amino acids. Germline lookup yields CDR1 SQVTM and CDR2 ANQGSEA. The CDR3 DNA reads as TGCAGCGTTGAGTTAGGACAGGCGATCTCTGGAAACACCATATATTTT. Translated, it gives CSVELGQAISGNTIYF.

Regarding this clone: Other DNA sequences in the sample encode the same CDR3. This CDR3 is CASSQVSTGDQPQHF. The CDR3 DNA is TGCGCCAGCAGCCAAGTGTCAACAGGGGATCAGCCCCAGCATTTT. V gene TRBV4-1 combines with J gene TRBJ1-5; 7 bases line up with TRBD1. V shed 1 base and J 5 bases; nucleotides not matched to a gene: 5. Germline V CDR1 and CDR2: MGHRA, YSYEKL. The CDR3 length is 15 residues.

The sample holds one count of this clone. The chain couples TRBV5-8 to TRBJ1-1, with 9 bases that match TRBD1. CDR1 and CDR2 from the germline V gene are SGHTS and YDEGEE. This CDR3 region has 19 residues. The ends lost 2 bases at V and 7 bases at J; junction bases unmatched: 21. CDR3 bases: TGTGCCAGCAGCTTCCATAGCGTTTACCGGGACAGGGTTCCTTATGAAGCTTTCTTT. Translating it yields CASSFHSVYRDRVPYEAFF.

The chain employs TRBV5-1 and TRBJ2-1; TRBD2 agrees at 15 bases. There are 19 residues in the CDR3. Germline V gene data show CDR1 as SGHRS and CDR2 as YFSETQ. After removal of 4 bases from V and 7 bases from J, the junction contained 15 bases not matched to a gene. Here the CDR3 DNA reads TGCGCCAGCAGCACGGGACAGCGGACTAGCGGGAGGGCCCCGAATGAGCAGTTCTTC. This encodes CASSTGQRTSGRAPNEQFF.

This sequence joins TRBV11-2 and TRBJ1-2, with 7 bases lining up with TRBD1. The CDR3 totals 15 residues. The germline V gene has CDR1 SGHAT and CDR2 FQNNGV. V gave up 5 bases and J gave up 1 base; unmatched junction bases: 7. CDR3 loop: CASSLTGVLNYGYTF. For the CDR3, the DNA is TGTGCCAGCAGCCTTACAGGGGTCCTTAACTATGGCTACACCTTC.

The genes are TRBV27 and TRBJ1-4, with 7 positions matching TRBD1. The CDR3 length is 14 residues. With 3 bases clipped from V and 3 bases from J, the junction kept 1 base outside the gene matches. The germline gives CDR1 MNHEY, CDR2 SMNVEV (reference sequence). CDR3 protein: CASSFQGANEKLFF. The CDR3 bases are TGTGCCAGCAGTTTTCAGGGGGCTAATGAAAAACTGTTTTTT.

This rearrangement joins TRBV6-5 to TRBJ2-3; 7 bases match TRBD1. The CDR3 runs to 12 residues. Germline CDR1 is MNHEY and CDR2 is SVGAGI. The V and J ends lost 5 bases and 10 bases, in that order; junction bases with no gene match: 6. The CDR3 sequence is CASSRPGQSQYF. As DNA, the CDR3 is TGTGCCAGCAGTCGACCGGGACAGTCGCAGTATTTT.

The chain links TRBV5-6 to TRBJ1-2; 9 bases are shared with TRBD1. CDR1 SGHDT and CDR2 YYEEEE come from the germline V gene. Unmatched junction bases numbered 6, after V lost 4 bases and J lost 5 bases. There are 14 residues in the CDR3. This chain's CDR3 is CASSQGTGLYGYTF. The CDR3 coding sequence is TGTGCCAGCAGCCAAGGGACAGGGTTGTATGGCTACACCTTC.

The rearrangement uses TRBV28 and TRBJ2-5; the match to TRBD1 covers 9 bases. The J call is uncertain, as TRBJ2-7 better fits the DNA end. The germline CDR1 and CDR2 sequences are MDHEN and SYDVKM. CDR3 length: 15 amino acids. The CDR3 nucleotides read TGTGCCAGCAGTGGAACAGGGGGCATAGTTGGCGAGCAGTACTTC. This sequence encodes CASSGTGGIVGEQYF.

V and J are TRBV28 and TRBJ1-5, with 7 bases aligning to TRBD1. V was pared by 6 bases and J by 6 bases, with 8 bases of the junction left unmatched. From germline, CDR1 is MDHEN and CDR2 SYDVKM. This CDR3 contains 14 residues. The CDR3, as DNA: TGTGCCAGCAGCACGACAGGGTACCCTCAGCCCCAGCATTTT. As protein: CASSTTGYPQPQHF.

CDR3 nucleotides: TGTGCCAGCAGTTCCGCCGGAGAGGGGGAAGAGACCCAGTACTTC. Translating gives CASSSAGEGEETQYF. V is TRBV27 and J is TRBJ2-5, with D possibly matching TRBD1 (6 bases). CDR3 length equals 15 residues. The V gene lost 4 bases and the J gene lost 3 bases, with 15 bases spanning the gap. From germline, CDR1 is MNHEY and CDR2 SMNVEV (reference sequence).

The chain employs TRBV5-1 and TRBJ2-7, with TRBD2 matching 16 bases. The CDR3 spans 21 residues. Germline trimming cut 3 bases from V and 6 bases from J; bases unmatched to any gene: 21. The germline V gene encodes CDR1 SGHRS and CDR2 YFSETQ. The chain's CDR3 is CASSWRTGGAGTSGRAAEQYF. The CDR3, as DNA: TGCGCCAGCAGCTGGCGGACAGGGGGCGCAGGGACTAGCGGGAGGGCGGCCGAGCAGTACTTC.

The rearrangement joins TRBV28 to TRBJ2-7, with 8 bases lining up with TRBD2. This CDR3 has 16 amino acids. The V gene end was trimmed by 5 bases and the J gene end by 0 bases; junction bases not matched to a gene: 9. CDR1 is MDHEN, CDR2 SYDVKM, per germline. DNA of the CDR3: TGTGCCAGCAGTCGGCGACTAGCGCTAAGCTCCTACGAGCAGTACTTC. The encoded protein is CASSRRLALSSYEQYF.

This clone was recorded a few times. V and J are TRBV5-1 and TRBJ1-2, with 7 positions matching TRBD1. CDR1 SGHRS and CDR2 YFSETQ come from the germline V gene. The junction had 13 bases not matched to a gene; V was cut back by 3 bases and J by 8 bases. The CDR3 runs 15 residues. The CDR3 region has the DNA TGCGCCAGCAGCTCGGAAACCGACAGGGCCATAGGCTACACCTTC. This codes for CASSSETDRAIGYTF.

For the CDR3, the DNA is TGTGCCAGCAGCTTAGAATATCTAGACTACGAGCAGTACTTC. Encoded protein: CASSLEYLDYEQYF. V and J are TRBV11-2 and TRBJ2-7, with D unresolved. V lost 0 bases, J lost 3 bases, and 9 bases lay in between. The CDR3 runs 14 residues. In germline, CDR1 is SGHAT, CDR2 FQNNGV.

DNA of the CDR3: TGTGCCAGCAGTTCCGGACAGGGGTCCTTGGGCTACACCTTC. Protein product: CASSSGQGSLGYTF. The chain employs TRBV27 and TRBJ1-2; 9 nucleotides align to TRBD1. Germline V gene data show CDR1 as MNHEY and CDR2 as SMNVEV (reference sequence). With 4 bases clipped from V and 8 bases from J, the junction kept 8 bases outside the gene matches. The CDR3 has 14 residues.

CDR3 coding DNA: TGTGCCAGCTCACCAGACAGTTATCGGAACACTGAAGCTTTCTTT. It encodes CASSPDSYRNTEAFF. V is TRBV18 and J is TRBJ1-1; D might be TRBD1 (5 bases). Germline V gene sequence: CDR1 KGHSH, CDR2 LQKENI. V was pared by 2 bases and J by 1 base, with 11 bases between. This CDR3 spans 15 amino acids.

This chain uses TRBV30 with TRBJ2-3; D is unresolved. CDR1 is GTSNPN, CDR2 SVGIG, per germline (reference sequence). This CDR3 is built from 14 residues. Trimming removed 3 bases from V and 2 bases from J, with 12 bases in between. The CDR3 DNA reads TGTGCCTGGAGACAGTGGATGCCCACAGATACGCAGTATTTT. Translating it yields CAWRQWMPTDTQYF. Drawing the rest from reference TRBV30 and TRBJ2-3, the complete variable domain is SQTIHQWPATLVQPVGSPLSLECTVEGTSNPNLYWYRQAAGRGLQLLFYSVGIGQISSEVPQNLSASRPQDRQFILSSKKLLLSDSGFYLCAWRQWMPTDTQYFGPGTRLTVL.

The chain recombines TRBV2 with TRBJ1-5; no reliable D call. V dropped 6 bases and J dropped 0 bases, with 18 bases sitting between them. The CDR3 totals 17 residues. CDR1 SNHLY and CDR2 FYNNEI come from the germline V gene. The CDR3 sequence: CASSPGGLKYSNQPQHF. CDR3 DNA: TGTGCCAGCAGCCCCGGAGGGTTGAAGTATAGCAATCAGCCCCAGCATTTT.

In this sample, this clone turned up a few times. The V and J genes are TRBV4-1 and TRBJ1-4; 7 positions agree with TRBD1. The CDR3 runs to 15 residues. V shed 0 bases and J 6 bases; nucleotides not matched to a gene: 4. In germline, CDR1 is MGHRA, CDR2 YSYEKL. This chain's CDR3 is CASSQDRQGDEKLFF. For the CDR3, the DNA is TGCGCCAGCAGCCAAGACCGCCAGGGGGATGAAAAACTGTTTTTT.

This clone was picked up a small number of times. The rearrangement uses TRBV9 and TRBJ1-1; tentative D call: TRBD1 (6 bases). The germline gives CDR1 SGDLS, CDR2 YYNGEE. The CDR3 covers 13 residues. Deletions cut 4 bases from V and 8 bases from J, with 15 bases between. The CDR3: CASSPRYRAEAFF. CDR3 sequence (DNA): TGTGCCAGCAGCCCAAGATACAGGGCCGAAGCTTTCTTT.

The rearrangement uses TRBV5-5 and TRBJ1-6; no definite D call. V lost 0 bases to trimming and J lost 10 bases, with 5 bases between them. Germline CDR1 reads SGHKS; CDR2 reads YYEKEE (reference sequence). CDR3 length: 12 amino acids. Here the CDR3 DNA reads TGTGCCAGCAGCTTGGCTGTGTCACCCCTCCACTTT. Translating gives CASSLAVSPLHF.

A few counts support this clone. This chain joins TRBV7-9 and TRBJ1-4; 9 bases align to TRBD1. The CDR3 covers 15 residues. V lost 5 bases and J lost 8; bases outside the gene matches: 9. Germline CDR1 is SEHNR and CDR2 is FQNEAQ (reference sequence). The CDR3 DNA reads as TGTGCCAGCAGCCGCGGTCGGGACAGGGTGGAAAAACTGTTTTTT. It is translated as CASSRGRDRVEKLFF.

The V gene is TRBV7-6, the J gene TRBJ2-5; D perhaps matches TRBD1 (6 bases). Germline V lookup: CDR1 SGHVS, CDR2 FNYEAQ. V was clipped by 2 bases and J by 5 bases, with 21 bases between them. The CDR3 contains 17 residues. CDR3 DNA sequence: TGTGCCAGCAGCTTAAGTACCCCCGCCGCAGGGGCGGAGACCCAGTACTTC. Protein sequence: CASSLSTPAAGAETQYF.

The CDR3 region has the DNA TGCGCCAGCAGCTTTCGGACTCTGGGGGAGACCCAGTACTTC. Its translation is CASSFRTLGETQYF. The chain is built from TRBV5-1 and TRBJ2-5; TRBD2 might be the D (5 bases). CDR1 and CDR2 from the germline V gene are SGHRS and YFSETQ. Trimming took off 2 bases at V and 5 bases at J, with 13 bases between the two ends. The CDR3 covers 14 residues. Complete variable domain (other parts from reference TRBV5-1 and TRBJ2-5): KAGVTQTPRYLIKTRGQQVTLSCSPISGHRSVSWYQQTPGQGLQFLFEYFSETQRNKGNFPGRFSGRQFSNSRSEMNVSTLELGDSALYLCASSFRTLGETQYFGPGTRLLVL.